Listed here are 20 T cell receptor beta chains from one sample, sequenced in a study of blood T cell repertoires in COVID-19. The method was immunoSEQ multiplex PCR; TCRdb's version includes in-frame clones alone and lacks a portion of them. The sample lists 100,000 or so clones, roughly 77% seen once, with about 12% in the top ten. The sequenced sample was peripheral blood. These TCRs come from a human donor in a cohort sampled during active COVID-19.

The V gene is TRBV13, the J gene TRBJ1-1; tentative D call: TRBD1 (5 bases). The V and J ends lost 5 bases and 10 bases respectively, with 23 bases between them. CDR1 PRHDT and CDR2 FYEKMQ come from the germline V gene (reference sequence). The CDR3 runs 15 residues. The CDR3, as DNA: TGTGCCAGCAGCACGGGGACTAGGGGAGAGTTCGGAGCTTTCTTT. This translates into CASSTGTRGEFGAFF.

This chain joins TRBV19 and TRBJ1-2; 7 bases are a match to TRBD1. The CDR3 is made up of 13 amino acids. Germline V gives CDR1 LNHDA, CDR2 SQIVND (reference sequence). Unmatched junction bases numbered 6, after V lost 11 bases and J lost 0 bases. Here the CDR3 DNA reads TGTGCCGCAACCAGGGGGGCTAACTATGGCTACACCTTC. This encodes CAATRGANYGYTF. The complete variable domain, with remaining parts taken from reference TRBV19 and TRBJ1-2, reads DGGITQSPKYLFRKEGQNVTLSCEQNLNHDAMYWYRQDPGQGLRLIYYSQIVNDFQKGDIAEGYSVSREKKESFPLTVTSAQKNPTAFYLCAATRGANYGYTFGSGTRLTVV.

The chain links TRBV10-3 to TRBJ2-2; D is perhaps TRBD1 (6 bases). This CDR3 has 14 residues. CDR1 and CDR2 from the germline V gene are ENHRY and SYGVKD. V lost 7 bases to trimming and J lost 1 base, with 10 bases between them. The CDR3 region is CAIKRGGNTGELFF. The CDR3, as DNA: TGTGCCATCAAGCGAGGGGGGAACACCGGGGAGCTGTTTTTT.

This rearrangement joins TRBV20-1 to TRBJ1-1, with D tentatively TRBD1 (5 bases). V was trimmed by 5 bases and J by 10 bases, leaving 14 bases between them. CDR1 and CDR2 (germline): DFQATT, SNEGSKA (reference sequence). The length of the CDR3 is 11 residues. The CDR3 here is CSAQRPQGAFF. The CDR3 nucleotides are TGCAGTGCTCAACGGCCCCAGGGAGCTTTCTTT.

The chain employs TRBV29-1 and TRBJ1-5, with 10 bases that match TRBD1. Germline values: CDR1 SQVTM, CDR2 ANQGSEA. The CDR3 consists of 15 residues. With V trimmed by 7 bases and J by 4 bases, 10 bases remained unmatched. CDR3 in amino acids: CSAIPGTGDNQPQHF. The DNA for the CDR3 is TGCAGCGCTATTCCCGGGACAGGGGATAATCAGCCCCAGCATTTT.

In regard to this clone: Other DNA sequences in this sample translate to the same CDR3. This chain connects TRBV9 to TRBJ2-1; D perhaps matches TRBD2 (7 bases). Looked up from germline, CDR1 is SGDLS and CDR2 is YYNGEE. The CDR3 extends over 16 amino acids. V was cut by 0 bases and J by 0 bases, with 10 bases left in between. The CDR3 is CASSVGGGPSYNEQFF. The CDR3 DNA reads as TGTGCCAGCAGCGTAGGCGGGGGCCCCTCCTACAATGAGCAGTTCTTC.

The V gene is TRBV18, the J gene TRBJ1-1; weak D call: TRBD1 (5 bases). Germline assignment: CDR1 KGHSH and CDR2 LQKENI. This CDR3 region has 13 residues. V was pared by 2 bases and J by 3 bases, with 7 bases between. CDR3 in amino acids: CASSPDRYTEAFF. The CDR3 nucleotides read TGTGCCAGCTCACCAGACAGATACACTGAAGCTTTCTTT.

The genes are TRBV7-3 and TRBJ1-4, with TRBD1 matching 9 bases. This CDR3 spans 15 amino acids. Germline V lookup: CDR1 SGHTA, CDR2 FQGTGA. The V segment lost 5 bases and the J segment 8 bases; nucleotides outside the gene matches: 9. The chain's CDR3 is CASSAPTGGGEKLFF. CDR3 in DNA: TGTGCCAGCAGCGCCCCGACAGGGGGTGGAGAAAAACTGTTTTTT.

The rearrangement uses TRBV5-1 and TRBJ1-3; TRBD1 aligns across 7 bases. Germline assignment: CDR1 SGHRS and CDR2 YFSETQ. V lost 7 bases and J lost 0; bases outside the gene matches: 7. The CDR3 totals 15 residues. The CDR3 coding sequence is TGCGCCAGCTGCAAGGGGGCAAACTCTGGAAACACCATATATTTT. Translating gives CASCKGANSGNTIYF. The entire variable domain, with the rest obtained from reference TRBV5-1 and TRBJ1-3, is as follows: KAGVTQTPRYLIKTRGQQVTLSCSPISGHRSVSWYQQTPGQGLQFLFEYFSETQRNKGNFPGRFSGRQFSNSRSEMNVSTLELGDSALYLCASCKGANSGNTIYFGEGSWLTVV.

The CDR3 sequence: CASSEFHGHSPLHF. The CDR3 DNA reads as TGTGCCAGCAGTGAATTTCACGGTCATTCACCCCTCCACTTT. The rearrangement joins TRBV25-1 to TRBJ1-6; D unresolved. The CDR3 contains 14 residues. V dropped 1 base and J dropped 8 bases, with 9 bases sitting between them. Germline values: CDR1 MGHDK, CDR2 SYGVNS.

This clone was observed a handful of times. The chain has TRBV6-5 and TRBJ2-7; TRBD1 might be the D (7 bases). Looked up from germline, CDR1 is MNHEY and CDR2 is SVGAGI. The CDR3 contains 14 residues. Trimming shortened V by 10 bases and J by 3 bases, and 19 bases separated the two germline ends. This CDR3 is CATQAGTAGYEQYF. DNA for the CDR3: TGTGCCACCCAGGCAGGGACAGCGGGCTACGAGCAGTACTTC.

The chain couples TRBV7-3 to TRBJ1-6; 8 bases map to TRBD1. This CDR3 is built from 15 residues. Germline trimming cut 5 bases from V and 9 bases from J; bases unmatched to any gene: 9. Per the germline V gene, CDR1 is SGHTA and CDR2 is FQGTGA. CDR3 nucleotide sequence: TGTGCCAGCAGCATCCAGGGGGCTCTTGGTTCACCCCTCCACTTT. Its translation: CASSIQGALGSPLHF.

The CDR3 loop is CASSPGTLKSSYNEQFF. The CDR3 coding sequence is TGTGCCAGCAGCCCCGGGACTCTCAAGAGCTCCTACAATGAGCAGTTCTTC. The chain recombines TRBV14 with TRBJ2-1; tentatively, D is TRBD2 (6 bases). Per germline, CDR1 SGHDN and CDR2 FVKESK. There are 17 residues in the CDR3. The V and J ends lost 4 bases and 0 bases respectively, with 16 bases between them.

The rearrangement joins TRBV3-1 (or the pseudogene TRBV3-2) to TRBJ1-1; unclear D gene. Trimming shortened V by 2 bases and J by 4 bases, and 11 bases separated the two germline ends. The CDR3 runs 14 residues. The germline gives CDR1 LGHDT, CDR2 YNNKEL (reference sequence). The DNA for the CDR3 is TGTGCCAGCAGCCAATTTCGGGGAACCACTGAAGCTTTCTTT. It translates to CASSQFRGTTEAFF.

J is TRBJ1-4 and V is TRBV7-8, with D perhaps TRBD1 (5 bases). Germline lookup yields CDR1 SGHVS and CDR2 FQNEAQ. This CDR3 comprises 16 residues. V gave up 1 base and J gave up 8 bases, with 17 bases separating them. The CDR3 DNA is TGTGCCAGCAGCTTAGTTGTGGCGGCAGGGCGGGAAAAACTGTTTTTT. Protein sequence: CASSLVVAAGREKLFF. Full variable domain (rest looked up from reference TRBV7-8 and TRBJ1-4): GAGVSQSPRYKVAKRGQDVALRCDPISGHVSLFWYQQALGQGPEFLTYFQNEAQLDKSGLPSDRFFAERPEGSVSTLKIQRTQQEDSAVYLCASSLVVAAGREKLFFGSGTQLSVL.

This clone has a single count. The rearrangement joins TRBV12-5 to TRBJ2-2, with TRBD2 matching over 12 bases. The CDR3 spans 17 residues. Germline V gene data show CDR1 as LGHNT and CDR2 as FRNRAP. V lost 3 bases to trimming and J lost 7 bases; unmatched junction nucleotides: 9. The CDR3 DNA reads as TGTGCTAGTGGTTTAGCTCTAGCGGGGGGGTACAGCGGGGAGCTGTTTTTT. Protein sequence: CASGLALAGGYSGELFF.

This chain joins TRBV10-1 and TRBJ1-1; 8 nucleotides match TRBD1. Trimming took 9 bases from V and 3 from J; bases not matched to a gene: 9. CDR3 length equals 14 residues. In germline, CDR1 is WNHNN, CDR2 SYGVQD (reference sequence). The CDR3 bases are TGCGCCAGACATGGGATGACAGGGGACACTGAAGCTTTCTTT. Amino acids: CARHGMTGDTEAFF.

The gene calls are TRBV5-1 and TRBJ2-1; 13 positions match TRBD2. The CDR3 runs to 18 residues. The ends lost 0 bases at V and 4 bases at J; junction bases unmatched: 7. From germline, CDR1 is SGHRS and CDR2 YFSETQ. CDR3 in amino acids: CASSLEGTSGKWYNEQFF. CDR3 sequence (DNA): TGCGCCAGCAGCTTGGAAGGGACTAGCGGGAAGTGGTACAATGAGCAGTTCTTC.

This chain joins TRBV18 and TRBJ2-7, with D perhaps matching TRBD1 (6 bases). Germline CDR1 reads KGHSH; CDR2 reads LQKENI. The CDR3 totals 14 residues. V lost 0 bases to trimming and J lost 6 bases, with 12 bases between them. The CDR3 is CASSPPLGAGEQYF. In DNA, the CDR3 is TGTGCCAGCTCACCACCCTTGGGGGCGGGCGAGCAGTACTTC. Based on the CDR3 plus reference TRBV18 and TRBJ2-7, the full variable domain is NAGVMQNPRHLVRRRGQEARLRCSPMKGHSHVYWYRQLPEEGLKFMVYLQKENIIDESGMPKERFSAEFPKEGPSILRIQQVVRGDSAAYFCASSPPLGAGEQYFGPGTRLTVT.

This clone came up a few times. J is TRBJ1-1 and V is TRBV7-3; D is uncertain. The germline V and J ends were trimmed by 6 bases and 4 bases, with 15 bases remaining between them. This CDR3 region has 14 residues. The germline V gene encodes CDR1 SGHTA and CDR2 FQGTGA. CDR3 residues: CASSLLHSGTEAFF. CDR3 nucleotides: TGTGCCAGCAGTTTATTGCATTCGGGCACTGAAGCTTTCTTT.